This entry is about one TCR beta chain. The CDR3 is 15 residues long. Germline loops: CDR1 SGHVS, CDR2 FQNEAQ. The V and J ends lost 1 base and 5 bases, in that order; junction bases with no gene match: 1. This sample stems from a study of cytotoxic CD8 clonotypes in ibrutinib-treated CLL. Profiled with immunoSEQ multiplex PCR; TCRdb holds only in-frame clones, not every one. Of 140,000 or so clones listed, about 79% are singletons. J is TRBJ2-1 and V is TRBV7-8; TRBD2 matches 11 bases. The receptor was isolated from a human donor with chronic lymphocytic leukemia. The source was PBMCs, collected after 12 months of ibrutinib treatment. In nucleotides, the CDR3 is TGTGCCAGCAGCTTAGGACTAGCGGGGAACAATGAGCAGTTCTTC. Translating it yields CASSLGLAGNNEQFF.